A selection of T cell receptor beta chains follows, all from one sample in a study of blood T cell repertoires in COVID-19. Sequencing was performed with immunoSEQ multiplex PCR; in TCRdb, only in-frame clones are kept and a portion is missing. The sample shows around 160,000 clones, under 90% of them seen only once. Sample: peripheral blood. These receptors were obtained from a human donor in a cohort sampled during active COVID-19. The CDR3 runs from the conserved cysteine through the conserved F or W. A D gene is named only where the DNA matches it firmly. Clone size is not always given. Where it is, it says once, few, many or a class for expanded clones.

j_call: TRBJ1-4; d_call: NA; clone_size: NA; v_call: TRBV3-1/TRBV3-2; cdr3_nt: TGTGCCAGCAGCCATTTCTTCGGTTATAATGAAAAACTGTTTTTT; cdr3_aa: CASSHFFGYNEKLFF
j_call: TRBJ1-4; d_call: NA; clone_size: NA; v_call: TRBV21-1; cdr3_nt: TGTGCCAGCAGGCGGACAGGACATCTTGAAAAACTGTTTTTT; cdr3_aa: CASRRTGHLEKLFF
j_call: TRBJ1-1; d_call: TRBD1; clone_size: NA; v_call: TRBV6-5; cdr3_nt: TGTGCCAGCAGTTACCGCGGACAGGCGAACACTGAAGCTTTCTTT; cdr3_aa: CASSYRGQANTEAFF
j_call: TRBJ1-3; d_call: TRBD1; clone_size: NA; v_call: TRBV12-5; cdr3_nt: TGTGCTAGTGAGGACAGGCCTGGAAACACCATATATTTT; cdr3_aa: CASEDRPGNTIYF
j_call: TRBJ1-2; d_call: TRBD1; clone_size: NA; v_call: TRBV6-5; cdr3_nt: TGTGCCAGCAGTACAGGGGAATCGGGCGGCTACACCTTC; cdr3_aa: CASSTGESGGYTF
j_call: TRBJ2-1; d_call: TRBD2; clone_size: NA; v_call: TRBV10-1; cdr3_nt: TGCGCCAGCAGTCCGGGACTATCCCTCGGGGAGCAGTTCTTC; cdr3_aa: CASSPGLSLGEQFF
j_call: TRBJ1-5; d_call: TRBD1; clone_size: NA; v_call: TRBV5-5; cdr3_nt: TGTGCCAGCAGCTTCGGACAGGGCAATCAGCCCCAGCATTTT; cdr3_aa: CASSFGQGNQPQHF
j_call: TRBJ2-5; d_call: TRBD2; clone_size: few; v_call: TRBV5-4; cdr3_nt: TGTGCCAGCAACCCGGGACTAGCCGGGGAGACCCAGTACTTC; cdr3_aa: CASNPGLAGETQYF
j_call: TRBJ1-1; d_call: TRBD1; clone_size: NA; v_call: TRBV11-3; cdr3_nt: TGTGCCAGCAGCCCTCAAACAGGGGGCGTTGGCACTGAAGCTTTCTTT; cdr3_aa: CASSPQTGGVGTEAFF
j_call: TRBJ2-6; d_call: NA; clone_size: NA; v_call: TRBV3-1/TRBV3-2; cdr3_nt: TGTGCCAGCCGACAGGCTGGGGCCAACGTCCTGACTTTC; cdr3_aa: CASRQAGANVLTF
j_call: TRBJ2-3; d_call: TRBD1; clone_size: NA; v_call: TRBV10-3; cdr3_nt: TGTGCCATAGGGACAGGGGGCACAGATACGCAGTATTTT; cdr3_aa: CAIGTGGTDTQYF
j_call: TRBJ1-4; d_call: NA; clone_size: NA; v_call: TRBV4-3; cdr3_nt: TGCGCCAGCAGTCCGGGGGGGGGAACCCCTAATGAAAAACTGTTTTTT; cdr3_aa: CASSPGGGTPNEKLFF
j_call: TRBJ2-2; d_call: NA; clone_size: NA; v_call: TRBV5-6; cdr3_nt: TGTGCCAGCAGCTTGAGAGGGCCCGATACCGGGGAGCTGTTTTTT; cdr3_aa: CASSLRGPDTGELFF
j_call: TRBJ1-2; d_call: TRBD1; clone_size: NA; v_call: TRBV19; cdr3_nt: TGTGCCAGTAGCGTTACAGGGGAAGGTTCTGGCTACACCTTC; cdr3_aa: CASSVTGEGSGYTF
j_call: TRBJ2-2; d_call: TRBD1; clone_size: NA; v_call: TRBV4-1; cdr3_nt: TGCGCCAGCAGCCAAGATCAGGCCAGGACAGGGCATACCGGGGAGCTGTTTTTT; cdr3_aa: CASSQDQARTGHTGELFF
j_call: TRBJ2-5; d_call: TRBD2; clone_size: NA; v_call: TRBV5-1; cdr3_nt: TGCGCCAGCAGTTATACCGGGACTAGCGGGGGAGAGACCCAGTACTTC; cdr3_aa: CASSYTGTSGGETQYF
j_call: TRBJ1-6; d_call: NA; clone_size: NA; v_call: TRBV11-2; cdr3_nt: TGTGCCAGCAGCCCCGAGGTCGTGGGTTCACCCCTCCACTTT; cdr3_aa: CASSPEVVGSPLHF
j_call: TRBJ2-2; d_call: NA; clone_size: NA; v_call: TRBV5-1; cdr3_nt: TGCGCCAGCAGAGAGGGTCCCGCGAACACCGGGGAGCTGTTTTTT; cdr3_aa: CASREGPANTGELFF